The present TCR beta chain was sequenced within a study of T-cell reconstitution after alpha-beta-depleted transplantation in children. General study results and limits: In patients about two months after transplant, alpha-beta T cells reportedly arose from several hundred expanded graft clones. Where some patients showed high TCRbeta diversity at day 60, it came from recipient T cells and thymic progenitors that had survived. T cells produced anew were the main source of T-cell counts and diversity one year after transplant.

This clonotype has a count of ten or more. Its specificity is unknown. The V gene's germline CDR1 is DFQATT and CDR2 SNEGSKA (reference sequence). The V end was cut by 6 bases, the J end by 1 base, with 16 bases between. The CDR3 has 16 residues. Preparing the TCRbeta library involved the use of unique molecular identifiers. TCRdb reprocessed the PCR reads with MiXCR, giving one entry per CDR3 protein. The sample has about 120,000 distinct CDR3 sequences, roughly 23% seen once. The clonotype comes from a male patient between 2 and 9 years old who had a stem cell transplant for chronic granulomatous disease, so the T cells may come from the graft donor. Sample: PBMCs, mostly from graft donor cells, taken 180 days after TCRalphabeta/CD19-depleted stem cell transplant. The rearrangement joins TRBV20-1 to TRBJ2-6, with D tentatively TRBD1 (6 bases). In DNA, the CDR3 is TGCAGTGCGTTCCGGATTGGACAGTCTGGGGCCAACGTCCTGACTTTC. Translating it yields CSAFRIGQSGANVLTF.